Below are 16 T cell receptor beta chains sequenced from a single sample in a study of shared clonotypes between healthy human individuals. It was CD45RO-negative cells, positively selected for CCR7, that made up naive CD8 cells, with terminally differentiated effector memory CD45RA+ cells excluded. Sequencing was performed with immunoSEQ multiplex PCR; in TCRdb, only in-frame clones are kept and a portion is missing. The table has about 1,800,000 clones, about 95% seen once; the top ten hold approximately 1%. The material sequenced was naive CD8+ T cells sorted from blood. Receptors originate from a young man in good health.

Note on this clone: Other DNA sequences in this sample translate to the same CDR3. This chain links TRBV4-1 with TRBJ1-3, with unresolved D. The germline V gene has CDR1 MGHRA and CDR2 YSYEKL. The CDR3 covers 15 residues. Trimming took off 1 base at V and 0 bases at J, with 7 bases between the two ends. CDR3 nucleotides: TGCGCCAGCAGCCAAGTGGCAGACTCTGGAAACACCATATATTTT. This encodes CASSQVADSGNTIYF.

The chain couples TRBV10-1 to TRBJ2-5; TRBD2 agrees at 8 bases. The CDR3 sequence is 15 residues long. J was trimmed by 1 base and V by 2 bases; bases with no gene match: 3. Germline CDR1 is WNHNN and CDR2 is SYGVQD (reference sequence). The CDR3 nucleotides read TGCGCCAGCAGTGAGAAAGCGGGGGCCCAAGAGACCCAGTACTTC. Residues: CASSEKAGAQETQYF.

This chain uses TRBV28 with TRBJ2-5; 8 bases line up with TRBD1. Germline V gives CDR1 MDHEN, CDR2 SYDVKM. The junction had 7 bases not matched to a gene; V was cut back by 6 bases and J by 1 base. CDR3 length: 15 residues. The CDR3 loop is CASSLYRGVQETQYF. The CDR3, as DNA: TGTGCCAGCAGCCTATACAGGGGGGTCCAAGAGACCCAGTACTTC.

This clone was found once. This chain uses TRBV5-1 with TRBJ2-1; 15 bases line up with TRBD2. Losses at the gene ends were 2 bases for V and 9 bases for J; bases not matched to a gene: 12. Germline values: CDR1 SGHRS, CDR2 YFSETQ. The CDR3 contains 18 residues. In DNA form, the CDR3 reads TGCGCCAGCAGCTTAGTGGCTTGGACTAGCGGGGGGGCAGCTGAGCAGTTCTTC. Translating gives CASSLVAWTSGGAAEQFF.

The V call is TRBV27, the J call TRBJ2-1; TRBD1 agrees at 7 bases. The CDR3 runs 15 residues. Trimming took 7 bases from V and 1 from J; bases not matched to a gene: 7. In germline, CDR1 is MNHEY, CDR2 SMNVEV (reference sequence). This CDR3 is CASNPPGGSYNEQFF. CDR3 nucleotide sequence: TGTGCCAGCAACCCACCAGGGGGATCCTACAATGAGCAGTTCTTC.

The rearrangement uses TRBV11-2 and TRBJ2-7, with TRBD1 matching over 9 bases. The germline V gene encodes CDR1 SGHAT and CDR2 FQNNGV. The V segment lost 0 bases and the J segment 4 bases; nucleotides outside the gene matches: 7. The CDR3 contains 16 residues. CDR3 amino acids: CASSLELTGGLYEQYF. CDR3 nucleotides: TGTGCCAGCAGCTTAGAATTGACAGGGGGTTTGTACGAGCAGTACTTC.

The gene calls are TRBV7-6 and TRBJ2-5; either TRBD1 or TRBD2 may supply D (6 bases each). The CDR3 length is 15 residues. Looked up from germline, CDR1 is SGHVS and CDR2 is FNYEAQ. Trimming cost V 3 bases and J 1 base, with 12 bases left between them. This chain's CDR3 is CASSFLQGGQETQYF. The DNA for the CDR3 is TGTGCCAGCAGCTTTCTACAGGGAGGCCAAGAGACCCAGTACTTC.

Concerning this clone: Within the sample, other DNA sequences also encode this same CDR3. The chain couples TRBV28 to TRBJ2-7; 10 nucleotides agree with TRBD1. This CDR3 has 14 residues. Germline CDR1 reads MDHEN; CDR2 reads SYDVKM. Trimming removed 3 bases from V and 2 bases from J; junction bases left unmatched: 1. CDR3 DNA sequence: TGTGCCAGCAGTTTGACAGGGGGCCCCTACGAGCAGTACTTC. It codes for CASSLTGGPYEQYF.

The J gene is TRBJ1-1, the V gene TRBV6-6, with unresolved D. This CDR3 has 11 residues. Germline assignment: CDR1 MNHNY and CDR2 SVGAGI (reference sequence). V shed 8 bases and J shed 5 bases, with 9 bases lying between them. CDR3 DNA sequence: TGTGCCAGCGGGTACGGAACTGAAGCTTTCTTT. Translating gives CASGYGTEAFF.

The chain recombines TRBV9 with TRBJ2-1, with TRBD2 matching over 10 bases. The V and J ends lost 4 bases and 2 bases, in that order; junction bases with no gene match: 6. From germline, CDR1 is SGDLS and CDR2 YYNGEE. The CDR3 runs to 16 residues. This CDR3 reads CASSLSLAGAYNEQFF. As DNA, the CDR3 is TGTGCCAGCAGCCTTAGCCTAGCGGGGGCCTACAATGAGCAGTTCTTC. Full variable domain (remainder filled in from reference TRBV9 and TRBJ2-1): DSGVTQTPKHLITATGQRVTLRCSPRSGDLSVYWYQQSLDQGLQFLIQYYNGEERAKGNILERFSAQQFPDLHSELNLSSLELGDSALYFCASSLSLAGAYNEQFFGPGTRLTVL.

This chain links TRBV7-9 with TRBJ1-6; D remains ambiguous. V lost 8 bases to trimming and J lost 10 bases, with 6 bases between them. The CDR3 totals 10 residues. Germline CDR1 and CDR2: SEHNR and FQNEAQ (reference sequence). The CDR3 spells CASGISPLHF. In nucleotides, the CDR3 is TGTGCCAGCGGGATCTCACCCCTCCACTTT.

The rearrangement links TRBV7-2 to TRBJ1-6, with D tentatively TRBD1 (6 bases). The germline V and J ends were trimmed by 7 bases and 11 bases, with 21 bases remaining between them. The length of the CDR3 is 15 residues. Per the germline V gene, CDR1 is SGHTA and CDR2 is FQGNSA. CDR3 residues: CASTPRQGLSTPLHF. CDR3 in DNA: TGTGCCAGCACCCCGAGGCAGGGGCTTTCGACACCCCTCCACTTT.

For the CDR3, the DNA is TGTGCCAGCAGCTCCCATTCGGACAGGGACCACGAGCAGTACTTC. Its translation is CASSSHSDRDHEQYF. The V gene is TRBV5-4, the J gene TRBJ2-7; 8 bases are shared with TRBD1. Germline values: CDR1 SGHNT, CDR2 YYREEE (reference sequence). V was pared by 3 bases and J by 5 bases, with 10 bases of the junction left unmatched. The CDR3 runs to 15 residues.

The chain combines TRBV4-3 with TRBJ2-2; TRBD1 aligns across 10 bases. There are 18 residues in the CDR3. Unmatched junction bases numbered 7, after V lost 0 bases and J lost 3 bases. Germline CDR1 is LGHNA and CDR2 is YSLEER. The CDR3 spells CASSQDLLTGGDTGELFF. The CDR3 DNA is TGCGCCAGCAGCCAAGACCTCCTGACAGGGGGCGACACCGGGGAGCTGTTTTTT.

This chain links TRBV7-2 with TRBJ2-7, with TRBD1 identical over 9 bases. CDR3 length: 15 amino acids. The V gene's germline CDR1 is SGHTA and CDR2 FQGNSA. V lost 4 bases to trimming and J lost 3 bases; unmatched junction nucleotides: 7. CDR3 sequence (DNA): TGTGCCAGCAGCTACCTCGGGACAGGGTTCTACGAGCAGTACTTC. Translating gives CASSYLGTGFYEQYF.

The genes are TRBV15 and TRBJ2-3; D possibly corresponds to TRBD2 (5 bases). The V gene lost 9 bases and the J gene lost 0 bases, with 7 bases spanning the gap. Germline V gene lookup returns CDR1 LNHNV and CDR2 YYDKDF (reference sequence). The length of the CDR3 is 12 residues. The CDR3 spells CATGLSTDTQYF. The CDR3 region has the DNA TGTGCCACAGGACTGAGCACAGATACGCAGTATTTT.